The 7 T cell receptor beta chains below were found in one sample sequenced in a study of PD-1 blockade in classical Hodgkin lymphoma. Time point reported: cycle 4 day 1 (C4D1), after less than seven weeks of nivolumab. Every patient was affected by relapse after autologous stem cell transplantation, while exposure to brentuximab vedotin was not uniform. The study isolated CD8+ T cells from thawed PBMCs by magnetic negative selection. Assay used: immunoSEQ multiplex PCR; TCRdb lists only in-frame clones, some missing. The sample holds approximately 14,000 clones; approximately 91% are singletons and the top ten take less than 20%. Sequenced here: CD8+ T cells from blood, sampled before the fourth cycle of nivolumab. All receptors come from a human donor with classical Hodgkin lymphoma.

The sample holds a few counts of this clone. V and J are TRBV4-1 and TRBJ1-5, with 7 bases lining up with TRBD1. CDR1 MGHRA and CDR2 YSYEKL come from the germline V gene. CDR3 size: 16 residues. V shed 2 bases and J 3 bases; nucleotides not matched to a gene: 7. CDR3 nucleotide sequence: TGCGCCAGCAGCCAACCCAGGACAGGAATCAATCAGCCCCAGCATTTT. Protein product: CASSQPRTGINQPQHF.

The genes are TRBV7-9 and TRBJ1-2; D call uncertain. CDR1 and CDR2 from the germline V gene are SEHNR and FQNEAQ (reference sequence). The CDR3 loop spans 16 amino acids. V was pared by 5 bases and J by 5 bases, with 21 bases between. The CDR3 is CASSESQTDGLYGYTF. CDR3 in DNA: TGTGCCAGCAGCGAGTCCCAAACAGATGGTCTGTATGGCTACACCTTC.

The CDR3 loop reads CASSLTVLGLGVEQFF. The CDR3 DNA follows: TGTGCCAGCAGCTTAACGGTACTAGGGCTAGGGGTTGAGCAGTTCTTC. This chain joins TRBV7-3 and TRBJ2-1; either TRBD1 or TRBD2 may fit D (5 bases each). The CDR3 consists of 16 residues. V was clipped by 0 bases and J by 9 bases, with 18 bases between them. Germline lookup yields CDR1 SGHTA and CDR2 FQGTGA. The entire variable domain, with the rest obtained from reference TRBV7-3 and TRBJ2-1, is as follows: GAGVSQTPSNKVTEKGKYVELRCDPISGHTALYWYRQSLGQGPEFLIYFQGTGAADDSGLPNDRFFAVRPEGSVSTLKIQRTERGDSAVYLCASSLTVLGLGVEQFFGPGTRLTVL.

The V gene is TRBV7-3, the J gene TRBJ2-1; TRBD2 aligns across 8 bases. J lost 3 bases, V lost 2 bases, and 6 bases had no gene match. The V gene's germline CDR1 is SGHTA and CDR2 FQGTGA. The CDR3 length is 16 residues. CDR3 sequence reads: CASSLYPGTSYNEQFF. CDR3 nucleotide sequence: TGTGCCAGCAGCTTATACCCGGGGACTAGCTACAATGAGCAGTTCTTC.

The V and J genes are TRBV7-6 and TRBJ2-7; 8 positions agree with TRBD1. The CDR3 covers 15 residues. The germline V gene has CDR1 SGHVS and CDR2 FNYEAQ. V lost 5 bases, J lost 0 bases, and 6 bases stayed unmatched. For the CDR3, the DNA is TGTGCCAGCAGCCTCGCCGGGACAGGCTCCTACGAGCAGTACTTC. This codes for CASSLAGTGSYEQYF.

DNA of the CDR3: TGTGCCAGCAGCGAGGGACAGCAATCTGGGTACGAGCAGTACTTC. This encodes CASSEGQQSGYEQYF. The rearrangement joins TRBV11-2 to TRBJ2-7; 7 bases agree with TRBD1. Germline trimming cut 5 bases from V and 4 bases from J; bases unmatched to any gene: 11. This CDR3 contains 15 residues. Germline assignment: CDR1 SGHAT and CDR2 FQNNGV.

The chain combines TRBV11-3 with TRBJ1-1, with TRBD1 matching over 8 bases. The V segment lost 5 bases and the J segment 3 bases; nucleotides outside the gene matches: 5. This CDR3 is 14 amino acids long. CDR1 and CDR2 (germline): SGHNT, YENEEA. CDR3 bases: TGTGCCAGCAGCGACAGGGGTGGGGACACTGAAGCTTTCTTT. Amino acid sequence: CASSDRGGDTEAFF.